Described below is a single T cell receptor (beta chain) sequence and its context. The sample originates from a study of shared T cell receptors in the human thymus. Profiling relied on immunoSEQ multiplex PCR, and the TCRdb table lists in-frame clones only, not all of them. This table holds approximately 490,000 clones, more than 75% found once. These same data were also listed under a study on human thymus T cells. That paper states: Obtained as resections during corrective heart surgery, the thymus tissue was then studied. Related work found strong thymic repertoire overlap between unrelated individuals.

The TCR comes from a boy in the first two years of life with a congenital heart defect. Specimen: thymocytes.

DNA of the CDR3: TGTGCCAGCTCTAATCGGGACAGGGTTTTGTATGGCTACACCTTC. Protein sequence: CASSNRDRVLYGYTF. The chain has TRBV18 and TRBJ1-2, with TRBD1 matching 9 bases. CDR3 length: 15 amino acids. The junction had 10 bases not matched to a gene; V was cut back by 6 bases and J by 5 bases. Germline CDR1 and CDR2: KGHSH and LQKENI.